The 9 T cell receptor beta chains in this list originate from one sample, sequenced in a study of cytomegalovirus exposure and HLA in healthy donors (dated by TCRdb to the late 2010s). The library was produced with the immunoSEQ multiplex PCR assay. For the multiplex PCR, a mixture combining 60 forward primers for TCR Vbeta segments and 13 reverse primers for TCR Jbeta segments was used. As stored in TCRdb, this immuneACCESS dataset retains in-frame rearrangements with V and J assigned. A fraction of the clones does not appear; measured against another copy, unresolved V genes explain less than half of the discrepancy, and the remainder lacks a known reason. The sample includes more than 150,000 clones, with around 80% observed a single time. Together, the top ten hold approximately 2% of the sample. Sequenced: PBMCs. All receptors come from a woman aged 25 to 39 in good health and CMV-seronegative.

Notes on this clone: The junction and the germline gene differ at one end; a read error may be behind it. The CDR3 loop is CSVGAIMNTEAFF. The CDR3 region has the DNA TGCAGTGTTGGGGCCATTATGAACACTGAAGCTTTCTTT. V gene TRBV29-1 combines with J gene TRBJ1-1; D might be TRBD1 (5 bases). This CDR3 comprises 13 residues. Germline-derived CDR1 and CDR2 are SQVTM and ANQGSEA. Full variable domain (missing parts from reference TRBV29-1 and TRBJ1-1): SAVISQKPSRDICQRGTSLTIQCQVDSQVTMMFWYRQQPGQSLTLIATANQGSEATYESGFVIDKFPISRPNLTFSTLTVSNMSPEDSSIYLCSVGAIMNTEAFFGQGTRLTVV.

Details on this clone: The sample contains more than one DNA sequence encoding this CDR3. The chain links TRBV4-2 to TRBJ2-6, with D possibly being TRBD1 (5 bases). Germline values: CDR1 LGHNA, CDR2 YNFKEQ. V dropped 0 bases and J dropped 3 bases, with 9 bases sitting between them. The CDR3 is 16 residues long. CDR3 loop: CASSQETGSGANVLTF. Here the CDR3 DNA reads TGTGCCAGCAGCCAAGAAACAGGAAGTGGGGCCAACGTCCTGACTTTC.

The chain has TRBV6-5 and TRBJ2-7; perhaps TRBD1 as D (5 bases). The CDR3 runs 15 residues. The ends were cut back, 3 bases at V and 4 bases at J, with 16 bases in the middle. Germline assignment: CDR1 MNHEY and CDR2 SVGAGI. CDR3: CASSYTRAPGYEQYF. In nucleotides, the CDR3 is TGTGCCAGCAGTTATACCAGGGCCCCTGGGTACGAGCAGTACTTC.

Points on this clone: Compared with germline, one end of the junction differs, possibly owing to a read error. The chain links TRBV4-3 to TRBJ2-5; TRBD1 might be the D (5 bases). Germline assignment: CDR1 LGHNA and CDR2 YSLEER. The CDR3 runs 13 residues. For the CDR3, the DNA is TGCGCCAGCAGCAAAGAGACAGCAGAGACCCAGTACTTC. Translation gives CASSKETAETQYF.

V gene TRBV5-1 combines with J gene TRBJ2-7; 10 bases map to TRBD1. V lost 5 bases, J lost 6 bases, and 11 bases stayed unmatched. The CDR3 totals 15 residues. Germline V gene sequence: CDR1 SGHRS, CDR2 YFSETQ. Here the CDR3 DNA reads TGCGCCAGCAGATCAACCGGGACAGGGGAATTCGAGCAGTACTTC. Protein product: CASRSTGTGEFEQYF.

The V call is TRBV19, the J call TRBJ1-2; possibly TRBD1 for D (6 bases). Trimming stripped 4 bases from V and 4 bases from J, with 13 bases between. Germline V gene lookup returns CDR1 LNHDA and CDR2 SQIVND (reference sequence). The CDR3 is 14 amino acids. The DNA for the CDR3 is TGTGCCAGTAGTAGGACGGGACAATCCTATGGCTACACCTTC. It specifies CASSRTGQSYGYTF.

Comments on this clone: One end of the junction is discordant with germline, which a read error may explain. This chain uses TRBV9 with TRBJ1-1; the D is unclear. The CDR3 is 13 residues long. Germline lookup yields CDR1 SGDLS and CDR2 YYNGEE. CDR3 coding DNA: TGTACCAGCAGCGACTCTCATCTTTCCGAAGCTTTCTTT. Translated, it gives CTSSDSHLSEAFF.

The genes are TRBV19 and TRBJ1-1; TRBD1 matches at 10 bases. The germline V gene encodes CDR1 LNHDA and CDR2 SQIVND (reference sequence). This CDR3 contains 15 residues. V lost 5 bases, J lost 4 bases, and 7 bases stayed unmatched. CDR3 sequence reads: CASSSRDRGGTEAFF. The CDR3 DNA reads as TGTGCCAGTAGTTCCCGGGACAGGGGCGGCACTGAAGCTTTCTTT. Full variable domain (remainder filled in from reference TRBV19 and TRBJ1-1): DGGITQSPKYLFRKEGQNVTLSCEQNLNHDAMYWYRQDPGQGLRLIYYSQIVNDFQKGDIAEGYSVSREKKESFPLTVTSAQKNPTAFYLCASSSRDRGGTEAFFGQGTRLTVV.

This sequence joins TRBV10-3 and TRBJ2-5; TRBD1 aligns across 7 bases. The trim removed 8 bases at V and 3 bases at J, leaving 9 bases unmatched. CDR3 length equals 14 residues. Germline CDR1 is ENHRY and CDR2 is SYGVKD. The CDR3 sequence is CAIRDSVFKETQYF. The CDR3 nucleotides are TGTGCCATCCGGGACAGTGTGTTTAAAGAGACCCAGTACTTC.